Listed here are 2 T cell receptor beta chains from one sample, sequenced in a study of blood T cell repertoires in COVID-19. Produced via immunoSEQ multiplex PCR; TCRdb's table is partial and in-frame only. The sample yields roughly 230,000 clones, roughly 85% seen once. The sample comprised peripheral blood. The receptors here all came from a man aged 50 to 59 with COVID-19, enrolled during active disease.

The chain joins TRBV4-3 to TRBJ1-4, with D uncertain. The germline V gene has CDR1 LGHNA and CDR2 YSLEER. Trimming took off 3 bases at V and 10 bases at J, with 15 bases between the two ends. This CDR3 is 14 amino acids long. CDR3 amino acids: CASSQSTVHGKLFF. DNA of the CDR3: TGCGCCAGCAGCCAGAGTACAGTACACGGAAAACTGTTTTTT.

V is TRBV25-1 and J is TRBJ1-5, with 8 bases identical to TRBD1. Per the germline V gene, CDR1 is MGHDK and CDR2 is SYGVNS. The CDR3 runs 18 residues. The ends lost 7 bases at V and 4 bases at J; junction bases unmatched: 18. The DNA for the CDR3 is TGTGCCAGCAAGACCGACAGGGGTAAAATCTGGTGGAATCAGCCCCAGCATTTT. Encoded protein: CASKTDRGKIWWNQPQHF.